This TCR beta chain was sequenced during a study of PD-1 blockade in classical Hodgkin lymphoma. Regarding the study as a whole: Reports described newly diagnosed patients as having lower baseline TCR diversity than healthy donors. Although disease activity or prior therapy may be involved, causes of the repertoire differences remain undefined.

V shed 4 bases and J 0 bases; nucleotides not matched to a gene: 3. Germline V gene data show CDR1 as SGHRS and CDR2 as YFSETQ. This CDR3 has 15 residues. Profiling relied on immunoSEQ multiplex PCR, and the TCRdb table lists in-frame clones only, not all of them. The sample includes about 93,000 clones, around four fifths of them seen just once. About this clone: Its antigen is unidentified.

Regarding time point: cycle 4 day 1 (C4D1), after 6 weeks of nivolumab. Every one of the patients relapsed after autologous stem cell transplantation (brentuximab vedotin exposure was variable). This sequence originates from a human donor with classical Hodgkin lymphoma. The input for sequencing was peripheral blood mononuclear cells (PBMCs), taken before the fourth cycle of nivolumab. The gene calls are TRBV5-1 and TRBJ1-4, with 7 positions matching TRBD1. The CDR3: CASSTQGATNEKLFF. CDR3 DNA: TGCGCCAGCAGCACGCAGGGGGCAACTAATGAAAAACTGTTTTTT.